This TCR beta chain was identified during a study of blood T cell repertoires in COVID-19 (dated by TCRdb to 2020 to 2022). Study-wide context: Collaborator samples came from the United States, Italy and Spain and covered acute and convalescent phases of COVID-19. The material from the prospective study consisted of cDNA or gDNA derived from T cells, B-cell-depleted T cells, or PBMCs. Subjects who had been exposed to COVID-19, were actively infected with it, or had recovered from it provided the deeply sampled blood TCRbeta repertoires that made up the dataset. The repertoires were released in a freely available public database intended as a resource for research on the immune response to SARS-CoV-2. The samples were drawn from the first 160 participants of the ongoing ImmuneRACE study and from 950 to 1,500 subjects provided by 6 global collaborators. Sample metadata almost always included a de-identified subject ID, COVID-19 status, age in years and sex. Where available, HLA class I and class II types were taken from metadata supplied by the sample provider and were not determined by assay-based typing. Paper-wide results and their limitations: The quantity of clinical and demographic metadata differed by source and by participant and was supplied without curation.

Comment on this clone: Its antigen remains undetermined. The sample holds no much larger clone one base away, and base qualities are not on file.

The immunoSEQ Assay, a bias-controlled multiplex PCR, was used to amplify TCRbeta CDR3 regions from genomic DNA. The published analysis was carried out like this. Within the assay, amplification of reference gene primers was used to estimate how many nucleated cells each sample contained. To quantify the absolute abundance of each unique TCRbeta CDR3 rearrangement, sequence reads were collapsed and filtered. Productive Simpson clonality was computed per sample as the square root of Simpson's diversity index over productive rearrangements. TCRdb re-hosts the immuneACCESS table, in-frame sequences only. Its copies lack some clones; in the studies checked, an unresolved V gene accounts for under half of them, and the cause for the rest is not known. The DNA was the basis for D and trimming; V, J and clone size are from that table. The sample data list some 220,000 clones, and over 70% of these were observed just once. The top ten clonotypes cover about 7.2% of the sample.

Each collaborating institution followed its own protocols to collect whole blood in K2EDTA tubes. For TCRbeta analysis, collaborators shipped samples as frozen whole blood, isolated PBMCs, or DNA extracted from either of those sample types. Spanning cysteine to phenylalanine, the CDR3 consists of 14 amino acids. CDR3 DNA is the only sequence kept; it has 42 bases, read in frame from the first base. A distance of 21 bases separates the germline ends of V and J, which lose 2 bases and 13 bases respectively. From the germline V gene, CDR1 is SGHTA and CDR2 is FQGNSA. The TCR comes from a woman in her seventies with acute or convalescent COVID-19. Sequenced input: peripheral blood. This sequence uses TRBV7-2 and TRBJ2-7; no D gene call is confident. This receptor has the CDR3 CASSLISTGLDSYF. The DNA is TGTGCCAGCAGCTTAATTAGTACGGGTTTAGATTCATACTTC.